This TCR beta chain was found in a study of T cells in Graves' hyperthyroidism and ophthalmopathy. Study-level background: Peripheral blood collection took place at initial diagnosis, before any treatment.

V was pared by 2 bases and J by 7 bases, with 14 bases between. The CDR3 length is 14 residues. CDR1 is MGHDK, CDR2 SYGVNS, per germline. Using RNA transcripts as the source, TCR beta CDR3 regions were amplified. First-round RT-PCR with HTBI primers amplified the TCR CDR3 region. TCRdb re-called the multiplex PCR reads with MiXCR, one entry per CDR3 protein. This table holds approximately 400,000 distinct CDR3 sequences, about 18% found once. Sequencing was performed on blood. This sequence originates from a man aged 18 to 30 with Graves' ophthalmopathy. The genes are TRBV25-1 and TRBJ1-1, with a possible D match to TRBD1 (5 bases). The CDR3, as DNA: TGTGCCAGCAGTGAAATAGCGACAGCTGGTGAAGCTTTCTTT. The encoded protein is CASSEIATAGEAFF.